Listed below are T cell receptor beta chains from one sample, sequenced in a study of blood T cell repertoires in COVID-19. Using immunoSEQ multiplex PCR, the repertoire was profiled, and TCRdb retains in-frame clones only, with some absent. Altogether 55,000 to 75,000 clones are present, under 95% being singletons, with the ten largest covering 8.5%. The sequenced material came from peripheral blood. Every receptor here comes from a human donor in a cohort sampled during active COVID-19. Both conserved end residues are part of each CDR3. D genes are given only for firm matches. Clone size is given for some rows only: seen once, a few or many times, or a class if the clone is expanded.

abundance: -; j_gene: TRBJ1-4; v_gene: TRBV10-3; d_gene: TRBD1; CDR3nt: TGTGCCATCGGACAGGGAGGCCTTGAAAAACTGTTTTTT; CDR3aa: CAIGQGGLEKLFF
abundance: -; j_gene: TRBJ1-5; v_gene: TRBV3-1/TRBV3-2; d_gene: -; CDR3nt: TGTGCCAGCAGCGGCCAGGGGCCCGGGCCCCAGCATTTT; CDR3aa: CASSGQGPGPQHF
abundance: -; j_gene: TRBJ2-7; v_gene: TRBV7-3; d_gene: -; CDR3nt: TGTGCCAGCAGCTCATATACGGGGGTCGAGCAGTACTTC; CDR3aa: CASSSYTGVEQYF
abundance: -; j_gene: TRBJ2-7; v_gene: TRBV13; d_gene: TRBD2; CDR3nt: TGTGCCAGCAGCTTTTGGGGTACTAGCGGGGGGGCTCGCGGAGACTCCTACGAGCAGTACTTC; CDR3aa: CASSFWGTSGGARGDSYEQYF
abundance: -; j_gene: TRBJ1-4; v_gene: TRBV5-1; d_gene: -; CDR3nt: TGCGCCAGCAGCGGGAGTGTCGGTGCCACTAATGAAAAACTGTTTTTT; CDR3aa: CASSGSVGATNEKLFF
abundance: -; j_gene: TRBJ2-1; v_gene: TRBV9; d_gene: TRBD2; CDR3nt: TGTGCCAGCAGCGGCCCGGGGGGTCTTAATGAGCAGTTCTTC; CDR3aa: CASSGPGGLNEQFF
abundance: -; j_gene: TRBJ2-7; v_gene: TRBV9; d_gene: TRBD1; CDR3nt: TGTGCCAGCAGCGCCCCAGGGGGTGAGGGTTCCTACGAGCAGTACTTC; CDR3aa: CASSAPGGEGSYEQYF
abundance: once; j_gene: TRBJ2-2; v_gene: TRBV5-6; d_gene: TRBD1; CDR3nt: TGTGCCAGCAGCTTGGTGGACAGGGGGCCACAGGGGGAGCTGTTTTTT; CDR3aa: CASSLVDRGPQGELFF
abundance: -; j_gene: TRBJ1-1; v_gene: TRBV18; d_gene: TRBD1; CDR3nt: TGTGCCAGCTCACCTGACAGGGCGGGAACTGAAGCTTTCTTT; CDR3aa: CASSPDRAGTEAFF
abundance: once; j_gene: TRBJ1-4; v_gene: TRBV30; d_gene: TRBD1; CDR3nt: TGTGCTGGTTACAGGGGTGAAAAACTGTTTTTT; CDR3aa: CAGYRGEKLFF
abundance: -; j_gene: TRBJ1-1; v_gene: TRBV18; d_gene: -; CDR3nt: TGTGCCAGCTCACCACCCCCTAGTATTGGAGCGAGCACCCCCCGTCGCAGTCCGAACACTGAAGCTTTCTTT; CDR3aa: CASSPPPSIGASTPRRSPNTEAFF
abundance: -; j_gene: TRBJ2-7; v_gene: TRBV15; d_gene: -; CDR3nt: TGTGCCACCAGCAGCGCCCGGGGTCCCTACGAGCAGTACTTC; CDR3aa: CATSSARGPYEQYF
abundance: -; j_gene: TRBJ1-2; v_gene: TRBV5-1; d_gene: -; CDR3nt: TGCGCCAGCAGCTTGGGGACAGTCTATGGCTACACCTTC; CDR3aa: CASSLGTVYGYTF
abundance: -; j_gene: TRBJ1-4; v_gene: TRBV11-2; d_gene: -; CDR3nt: TGTGCCAGCAGCTTAGCCCGCTCGGGACTAACGAACGAAAAACTGTTTTTT; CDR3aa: CASSLARSGLTNEKLFF
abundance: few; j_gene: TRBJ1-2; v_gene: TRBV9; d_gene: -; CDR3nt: TGTGCCAGCAGCGTAACAAACCAGGGCTACACCTTC; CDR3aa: CASSVTNQGYTF
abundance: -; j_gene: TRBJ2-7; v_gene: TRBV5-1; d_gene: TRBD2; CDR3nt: TGCGCCAGCAGCTTGGCTAGCGGGCGCGACGAGCAGTACTTC; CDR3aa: CASSLASGRDEQYF
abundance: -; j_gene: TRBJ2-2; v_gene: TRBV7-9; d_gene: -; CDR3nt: TGTGCCAGCAGCCCGAGGGCCAACACCGGGGAGCTGTTTTTT; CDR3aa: CASSPRANTGELFF
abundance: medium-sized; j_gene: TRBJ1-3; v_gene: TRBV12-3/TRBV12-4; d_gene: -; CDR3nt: TGTGCCAGCAGTCCGGGACTGCTAAACACCATATATTTT; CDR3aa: CASSPGLLNTIYF
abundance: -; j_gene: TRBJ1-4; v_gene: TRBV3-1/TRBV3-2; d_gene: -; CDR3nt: TGTGCCAGCAGCGAAGGGCCAGGTCGAGTTGAAAAACTGTTTTTT; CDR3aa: CASSEGPGRVEKLFF
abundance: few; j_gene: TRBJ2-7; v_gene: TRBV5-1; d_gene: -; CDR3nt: TGCGCCAGCAGCGCGACGGAGAATTCCTACGAGCAGTACTTC; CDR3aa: CASSATENSYEQYF
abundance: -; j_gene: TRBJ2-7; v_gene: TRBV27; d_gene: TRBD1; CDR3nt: TGTGCCAGCAGTCCCCGAGGACAGGGGCACTACGAGCAGTACTTC; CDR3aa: CASSPRGQGHYEQYF
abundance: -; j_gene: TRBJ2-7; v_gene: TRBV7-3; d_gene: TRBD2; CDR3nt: TGTGCCAGCAGCTTAAATGCGGGGGGGCATGAGCAGTACTTC; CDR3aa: CASSLNAGGHEQYF
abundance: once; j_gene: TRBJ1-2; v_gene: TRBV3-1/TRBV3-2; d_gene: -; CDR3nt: TGTGCCAGCAGCCGGCAAGTTTCTAACTATGGCTACACCTTC; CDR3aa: CASSRQVSNYGYTF
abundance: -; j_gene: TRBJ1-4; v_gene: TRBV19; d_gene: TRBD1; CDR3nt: TGTGCCAGTCAACAGGGGACGGCAACTAATGAAAAACTGTTTTTT; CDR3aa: CASQQGTATNEKLFF
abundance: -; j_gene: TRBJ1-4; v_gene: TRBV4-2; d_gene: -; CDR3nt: TGTGCCAGCAGCCAAGTCCCACAGGGAAGTCGAGCTAATGAAAAACTGTTTTTT; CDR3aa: CASSQVPQGSRANEKLFF
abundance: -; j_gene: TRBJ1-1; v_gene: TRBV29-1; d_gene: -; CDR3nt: TGCAGCGTCCGAGGCCAGGGTTCGAACACTGAAGCTTTCTTT; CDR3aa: CSVRGQGSNTEAFF
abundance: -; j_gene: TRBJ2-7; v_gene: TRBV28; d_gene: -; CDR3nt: TGTGCCAGCAGTTTGAACTCCCCGGCCTACGAGCAGTACTTC; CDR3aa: CASSLNSPAYEQYF
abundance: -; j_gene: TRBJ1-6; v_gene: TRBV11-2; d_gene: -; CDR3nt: TGTGCCAGCAGCTTAGGAAGACTGGGGGACACATATAATTCACCCCTCCACTTT; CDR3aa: CASSLGRLGDTYNSPLHF
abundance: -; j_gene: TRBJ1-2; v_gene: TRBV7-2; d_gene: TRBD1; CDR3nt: TGTGCCAGCAGCCCCAGACAGGGTAGGAACTATGGCTACACCTTC; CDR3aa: CASSPRQGRNYGYTF
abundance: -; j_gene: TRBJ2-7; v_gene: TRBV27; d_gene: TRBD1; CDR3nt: TGTGCCAGCAGTTTATCAGGGACAGGGTACGAGCAGTACTTC; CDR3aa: CASSLSGTGYEQYF
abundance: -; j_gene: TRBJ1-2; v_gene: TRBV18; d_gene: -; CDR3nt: TGTGCCAGCTCACCGGGCAGAGCTAACTATGGCTACACCTTC; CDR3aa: CASSPGRANYGYTF
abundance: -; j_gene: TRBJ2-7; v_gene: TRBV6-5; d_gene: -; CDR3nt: TGTGCCAGCAGTTACGGCCCGGGACTGACCTACGAGCAGTACTTC; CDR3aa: CASSYGPGLTYEQYF
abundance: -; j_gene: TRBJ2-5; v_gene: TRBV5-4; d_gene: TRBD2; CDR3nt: TGTGCCAGCAGCTTCCCCTCCTCACTAGCGGGGGGTCAAGAGACCCAGTACTTC; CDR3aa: CASSFPSSLAGGQETQYF
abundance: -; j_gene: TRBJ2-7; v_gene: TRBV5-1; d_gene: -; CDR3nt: TGCGCCAGCAGCCAGGACATCTCCTACGAGCAGTACTTC; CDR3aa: CASSQDISYEQYF
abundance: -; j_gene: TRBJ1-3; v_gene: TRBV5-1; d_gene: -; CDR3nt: TGCGCCAGCAGCTTTGGGGCAGAGGCCTCTGGAAACACCATATATTTT; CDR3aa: CASSFGAEASGNTIYF
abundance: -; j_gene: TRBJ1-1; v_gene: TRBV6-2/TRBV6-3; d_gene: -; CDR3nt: TGTGCCAGCAGTTCGGCAAGAGACAGGAACACTGAAGCTTTCTTT; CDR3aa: CASSSARDRNTEAFF
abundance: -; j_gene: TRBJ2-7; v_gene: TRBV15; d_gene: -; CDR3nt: TGTGCCACCAGCAGAGATCGTGGGCCACAATACGAGCAGTACTTC; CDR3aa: CATSRDRGPQYEQYF
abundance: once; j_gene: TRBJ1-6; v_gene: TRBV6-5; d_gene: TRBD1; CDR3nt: TGTGCCAGCATCTCGGGACAGGAGCATTCACCCCTCCACTTT; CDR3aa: CASISGQEHSPLHF
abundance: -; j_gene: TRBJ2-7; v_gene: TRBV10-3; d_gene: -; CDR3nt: TGTGCCATCAGTGAGTCGGCGGGCTTTGGGACCTACGAGCAGTACTTC; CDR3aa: CAISESAGFGTYEQYF
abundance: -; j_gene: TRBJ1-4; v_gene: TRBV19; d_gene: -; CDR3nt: TGTGCCAGTAGTATACCACGGAGCCGAACTAATGAAAAACTGTTTTTT; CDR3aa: CASSIPRSRTNEKLFF
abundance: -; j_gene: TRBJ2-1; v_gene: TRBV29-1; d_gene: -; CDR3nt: TGCAGCGTTGAAGGGGAGTTATCCTACAATGAGCAGTTCTTC; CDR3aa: CSVEGELSYNEQFF
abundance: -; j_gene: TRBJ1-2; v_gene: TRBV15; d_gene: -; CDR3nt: TGTGCCACCAGCAGTGCGTATGGGTCAGGATCTTTTGGCGGCTACACCTTC; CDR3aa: CATSSAYGSGSFGGYTF
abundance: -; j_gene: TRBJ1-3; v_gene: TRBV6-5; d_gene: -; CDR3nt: TGTGCCAGCAGTTACTCGGTACAGGTCTCTGGAAACACCATATATTTT; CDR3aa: CASSYSVQVSGNTIYF
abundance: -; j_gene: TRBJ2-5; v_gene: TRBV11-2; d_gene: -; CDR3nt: TGTGCCAGCAGCTTTTTTCGGGTCAGGGGCCTAACCCAGTACTTC; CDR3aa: CASSFFRVRGLTQYF
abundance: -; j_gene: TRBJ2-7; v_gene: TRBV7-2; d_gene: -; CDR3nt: TGTGCCAGCAGCTATTATCCGGACAGTTCCTACGAGCAGTACTTC; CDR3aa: CASSYYPDSSYEQYF
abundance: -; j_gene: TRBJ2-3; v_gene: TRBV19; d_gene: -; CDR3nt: TGTGCCAGTAGGACTAGTGGCGGGGATACGCAGTATTTT; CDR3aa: CASRTSGGDTQYF
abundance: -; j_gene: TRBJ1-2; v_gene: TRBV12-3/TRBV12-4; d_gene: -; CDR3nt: TGTGCCAGCATTGGCAGCGATGGCTACACCTTC; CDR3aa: CASIGSDGYTF
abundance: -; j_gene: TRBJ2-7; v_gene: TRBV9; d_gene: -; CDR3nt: TGTGCCAGCAGCGCCGGGGGTGACGGGGCGTCCTACGAGCAGTACTTC; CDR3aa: CASSAGGDGASYEQYF
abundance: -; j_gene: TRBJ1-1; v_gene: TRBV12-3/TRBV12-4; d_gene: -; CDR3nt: TGTGCCAGCAGTTTAGGGGCGAGCACTGAAGCTTTCTTT; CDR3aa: CASSLGASTEAFF
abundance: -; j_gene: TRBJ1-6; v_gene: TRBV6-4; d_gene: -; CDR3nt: TGTGCCAGCAGGGAGGACAGCGCCTCCTATAATTCACCCCTCCACTTT; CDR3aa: CASREDSASYNSPLHF
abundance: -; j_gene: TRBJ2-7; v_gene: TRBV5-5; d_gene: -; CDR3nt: TGTGCCAGCAGCTTGTCCTACGGAGCGGGCTACGAGCAGTACTTC; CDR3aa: CASSLSYGAGYEQYF